This T cell receptor beta chain was identified in a study of molecular identifiers for immune sequencing clone quantification. Study outcomes and limitations: Underestimated sizes of highly expanded clones could result from identical TCR molecules that share a barcode. About a million naive cells reportedly did not prevent detection of spiked Jurkat TCR RNA from one cell. The study found clones above 20 RNA copies held over 97% of effector molecules and under 1% in naive cells.

The CDR3 consists of 16 residues. Per the germline V gene, CDR1 is MNHEY and CDR2 is SVGAGI. Trimming removed 1 base from V and 1 base from J; junction bases left unmatched: 5. There are many counts of this clonotype. What it recognizes is unknown. Methods described previously were used for bulk TCR libraries, and listed TCR primers were applied. One entry per CDR3 protein, called by TCRdb with MiXCR from the PCR reads. The data show approximately 680,000 distinct CDR3 sequences, around 25% seen once. The origin of this receptor is a human donor in good health. Some libraries in this study had Jurkat cell RNA spiked in. This rearrangement joins TRBV6-5 to TRBJ2-5; 8 bases match TRBD2. Sequenced: naive CD8+ T cells from blood, with Jurkat cell RNA spiked in. The subset is: FACS-sorted CD8+CD4-CCR7+CD45RA+ naive T cells. In nucleotides, the CDR3 is TGTGCCAGCAGTTACTTCGGCGGGACTAGCCAAGAGACCCAGTACTTC. The encoded protein is CASSYFGGTSQETQYF.